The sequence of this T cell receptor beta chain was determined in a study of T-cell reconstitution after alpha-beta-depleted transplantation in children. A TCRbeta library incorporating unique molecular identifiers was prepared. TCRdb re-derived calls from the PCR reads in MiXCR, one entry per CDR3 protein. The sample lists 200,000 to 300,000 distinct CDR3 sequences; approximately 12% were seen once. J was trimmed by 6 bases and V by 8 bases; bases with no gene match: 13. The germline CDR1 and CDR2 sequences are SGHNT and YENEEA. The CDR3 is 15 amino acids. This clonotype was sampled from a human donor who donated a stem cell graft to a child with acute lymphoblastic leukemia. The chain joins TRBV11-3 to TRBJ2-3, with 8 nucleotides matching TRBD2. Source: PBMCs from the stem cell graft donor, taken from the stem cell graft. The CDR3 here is CASRRSSGEWDTQYF. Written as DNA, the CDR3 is TGTGCCAGCCGACGGAGTAGCGGGGAGTGGGATACGCAGTATTTT.